This passage covers 6 T cell receptor beta chains from one sample sequenced in a study of radiation and T cells in renal cell carcinoma. As to time point: blood 2 weeks post-SBRT. Treatment: 15 Gy SBRT to primary tumor, nephrectomy 4 weeks later. Some clones are missing from TCRdb's copy, which holds only in-frame ones; the method was immunoSEQ multiplex PCR. The profile shows about 130,000 clones, 81% of them singletons. Sample: blood, taken from a patient whose treatment included radiotherapy and nephrectomy. These receptor sequences come from a man over 45 with renal cell carcinoma.

The genes are TRBV7-9 and TRBJ1-6; the D is unclear. The V gene's germline CDR1 is SEHNR and CDR2 FQNEAQ (reference sequence). This CDR3 region has 15 residues. V was cut by 2 bases and J by 1 base, with 6 bases left in between. CDR3 coding DNA: TGTGCCAGCAGCTTAAAATTGTCCTATAATTCACCCCTCCACTTT. The encoded protein is CASSLKLSYNSPLHF.

A remark on this clone: Relative to the germline gene, one junction end is altered; a read error may explain this. The V call is TRBV28, the J call TRBJ1-1; 7 bases match TRBD1. The CDR3 sequence is 15 residues long. In germline, CDR1 is MDHEN, CDR2 SYDVKM. Here the CDR3 reads CASNLITGVNTEAFF. DNA for the CDR3: TGTGCCAGCAATTTAATCACAGGGGTGAACACTGAAGCTTTCTTT.

The rearrangement uses TRBV9 and TRBJ2-5, with 9 bases matching TRBD2. This CDR3 has 17 amino acids. Germline V gene lookup returns CDR1 SGDLS and CDR2 YYNGEE. V shed 0 bases, J shed 5 bases, and the junction held 11 bases outside the gene matches. CDR3 nucleotides: TGTGCCAGCAGCGTAGATGGCGGGGGGGCCCCAATTGAGACCCAGTACTTC. Translated, it gives CASSVDGGGAPIETQYF.

Note on this clone: One junction end does not reproduce the germline sequence, and a read error may be involved. The chain recombines TRBV5-5 with TRBJ2-3; D call uncertain. The CDR3 runs to 15 residues. CDR1 is SGHKS and CDR2 is YYEKEE in the germline V gene (reference sequence). CDR3 sequence: CASCLGWPSTDTQYF. The CDR3 nucleotides are TGTGCCAGCTGCTTGGGTTGGCCAAGCACAGATACGCAGTATTTT. The full variable domain, its missing parts supplied by reference TRBV5-5 and TRBJ2-3, is DAGVTQSPTHLIKTRGQQVTLRCSPISGHKSVSWYQQVLGQGPQFIFQYYEKEERGRGNFPDRFSARQFPNYSSELNVNALLLGDSALYLCASCLGWPSTDTQYFGPGTRLTVL.

This sequence joins TRBV5-1 and TRBJ2-5, with a tentative D call TRBD2 (7 bases). V lost 4 bases, J lost 4 bases, and 14 bases lay in between. Germline CDR1 reads SGHRS; CDR2 reads YFSETQ. This CDR3 spans 14 amino acids. The CDR3: CASSPGGRGETQYF. Written as DNA, the CDR3 is TGCGCCAGCAGCCCCGGGGGGCGAGGAGAGACCCAGTACTTC.

The V and J genes are TRBV30 and TRBJ1-5, with TRBD1 matching 7 bases. The CDR3 runs to 13 residues. With 7 bases clipped from V and 5 bases from J, the junction kept 8 bases outside the gene matches. Germline CDR1 and CDR2: GTSNPN and SVGIG (reference sequence). In DNA, the CDR3 is TGTGCCTTTTCAGGGGGTGGGGATCAGCCCCAGCATTTT. Its translation: CAFSGGGDQPQHF.